A selection of T cell receptor beta chains follows, all from one sample in a study. TCRdb passed the 5' RACE reads through MiXCR, listing each CDR3 protein once. The repertoire holds 40,000 to 55,000 distinct CDR3 sequences, with around 23% as singletons. Sequencing was done on a sample of Tregs sorted from a lymph node. Every receptor here comes from a female donor with breast cancer. The conserved cysteine and the conserved F or W are not part of the CDR3 here.

v_call	j_call	cdr3_aa
TRBV7-3	TRBJ2-5	ASTSTGQRGETQY
TRBV28	TRBJ2-1	ASSLRLAGGEQF
TRBV20-1	TRBJ2-3	SARPAGGSMGPTDTQY
TRBV5-1	TRBJ2-1	ASSSPSGSSYNEQF
TRBV4-2	TRBJ2-7	ASSQLGGRSREQY
TRBV12-3/TRBV12-4	TRBJ2-2	ASSFHENTGELF
TRBV9	TRBJ1-3	ASSVVAGTGNTIY
TRBV4-2	TRBJ2-1	ASSQDQGGIYNEQF
TRBV29-1	TRBJ1-2	SVPSWDTEANYGYT
TRBV7-9	TRBJ1-2	ASITSGVGQNDGYT
TRBV4-2	TRBJ1-1	ASSNQGAEAF
TRBV20-1	TRBJ2-1	SASLAGRADEQF
TRBV7-3	TRBJ2-3	ASSLSGGFTDTQY
TRBV5-1	TRBJ2-3	ASWTSGSRTDTQY
TRBV5-6	TRBJ2-5	ASSWDITQETQY
TRBV5-1	TRBJ2-1	ASSFDSMGEQF
TRBV20-1	TRBJ1-1	SARQGDTEAF
TRBV19	TRBJ2-1	ASSPRTSGIFQSSYNEQF
TRBV7-2	TRBJ1-5	ASSLEPGGAGNQPQH
TRBV27	TRBJ2-1	ASRPGPDYNEQF
TRBV27	TRBJ2-1	ASSLGRNEQF
TRBV20-1	TRBJ1-1	SARDRGRSTEAF
TRBV5-1	TRBJ2-1	ASSAGGGYSSYNEQF
TRBV30	TRBJ2-1	AWDPATQTPSGRWGEQF
TRBV5-5	TRBJ2-7	ASSLWGSLYEQY
TRBV5-6	TRBJ2-5	ASSLSGAGETQY
TRBV5-1	TRBJ2-7	ASSPGQEYEQY
TRBV5-1	TRBJ2-1	ASSRSLYNEQF
TRBV6-1	TRBJ1-6	ASSTNKDSPLH
TRBV3-1	TRBJ1-5	ASSQAIGQPQH
TRBV7-2	TRBJ1-4	ASSHSGEKLF
TRBV2	TRBJ2-7	ASSAGITYEQY
TRBV5-6	TRBJ2-5	ASSRAASLGETQY
TRBV6-5	TRBJ2-1	ASMGSSYNEQF
TRBV5-1	TRBJ2-1	ASSLALSGGYNEQF
TRBV28	TRBJ1-4	ASSSPDGAQWKKLF
TRBV25-1	TRBJ2-3	ASSEFTVLGDTQY
TRBV28	TRBJ1-2	ASSAEGSNGYT
TRBV5-1	TRBJ1-2	AGSLGGRDTHYT
TRBV12-3/TRBV12-4	TRBJ2-1	ASSFSGKPYNEQF
TRBV28	TRBJ1-2	ASSLRTFLF
TRBV5-1	TRBJ2-2	ASELAGSTRELF
TRBV6-1	TRBJ2-1	ASSVGRTEQF
TRBV6-1	TRBJ1-5	ASSAGTGNSGNQPQH
TRBV5-1	TRBJ2-3	ASSLNGRSSTDTQY
TRBV4-1	TRBJ2-2	ASSQAGTSGIWLF
TRBV5-1	TRBJ2-2	ASSEGQGASTGELF
TRBV9	TRBJ2-7	ASSADGTPSYEQY
TRBV5-1	TRBJ1-5	ASSLDLNQPQH
TRBV4-1	TRBJ2-3	ASSHNVLSGGADTQY
TRBV6-1	TRBJ1-5	ASRETQGNQPQH
TRBV12-3/TRBV12-4	TRBJ1-5	ASSSGPKSQH
TRBV28	TRBJ2-7	ASRKRNSYEQY
TRBV20-1	TRBJ2-3	SASWRQPSSTDTQY
TRBV19	TRBJ2-7	ASRFRLTGSYEQY
TRBV9	TRBJ2-7	ASSVGGGTSYEQY
TRBV5-8	TRBJ2-7	ASSRWTGSYEQY